Shown below are 7 T cell receptor beta chains from a single sample sequenced in a study of blood T cell repertoires in COVID-19. The data were produced by immunoSEQ multiplex PCR, yet TCRdb's version contains in-frame clones alone and is incomplete. The sample includes 150,000 to 200,000 clones, about 89% of them seen just once. Sequencing was performed on peripheral blood. Receptors originate from a man aged 35-49 years with active or convalescent COVID-19.

A word on this clone: Germline is not matched at one junction end, which may reflect a read error. The J gene is TRBJ2-2, the V gene TRBV7-6; TRBD2 matches 10 bases. The CDR3 consists of 16 residues. Per the germline V gene, CDR1 is SGHVS and CDR2 is FNYEAQ. DNA of the CDR3: TGTGCCAGCACCTTAAGTAGCGGGGGGACCACCGGGGAGCTGTTTTTT. It specifies CASTLSSGGTTGELFF.

The chain carries TRBV10-3 and TRBJ1-6; D gene uncertain. Germline V gene data show CDR1 as ENHRY and CDR2 as SYGVKD. This CDR3 spans 14 amino acids. V lost 4 bases to trimming and J lost 5 bases, with 9 bases between them. This chain's CDR3 is CAISVSPDNSPLHF. The DNA of the CDR3 is TGTGCCATCAGTGTAAGTCCGGATAATTCACCCCTCCACTTT.

The chain joins TRBV11-2 to TRBJ2-3; TRBD2 matches at 7 bases. V lost 1 base and J lost 2; bases outside the gene matches: 12. The CDR3 runs to 18 residues. CDR1 and CDR2 (germline): SGHAT, FQNNGV. The CDR3 spells CASSLVGVSGGSTDTQYF. CDR3 nucleotides: TGTGCCAGCAGCTTAGTCGGAGTTTCGGGGGGTTCCACAGATACGCAGTATTTT.

The V gene is TRBV19, the J gene TRBJ1-5; 9 bases map to TRBD1. The CDR3 is made up of 16 amino acids. Trimming took 3 bases from V and 4 from J; bases not matched to a gene: 7. The germline gives CDR1 LNHDA, CDR2 SQIVND (reference sequence). Here the CDR3 reads CASSIVQGAGNQPQHF. The CDR3 nucleotides read TGTGCCAGTAGTATTGTACAGGGGGCTGGGAATCAGCCCCAGCATTTT.

The chain joins TRBV6-1 to TRBJ2-5, with 8 bases that match TRBD2. CDR3 length equals 15 residues. The germline CDR1 and CDR2 sequences are MNHNS and SASEGT. V gave up 3 bases and J gave up 4 bases; unmatched junction bases: 7. CDR3 sequence reads: CASSDHRGGRETQYF. The CDR3 DNA reads as TGTGCCAGCAGTGACCACCGGGGGGGCCGAGAGACCCAGTACTTC.

The gene calls are TRBV28 and TRBJ2-5, with TRBD2 matching over 8 bases. Germline CDR1 reads MDHEN; CDR2 reads SYDVKM. This CDR3 is built from 16 residues. The ends lost 1 base at V and 2 bases at J; junction bases unmatched: 6. CDR3 protein: CASSLSSGYSQETQYF. The CDR3 coding sequence is TGTGCCAGCAGTTTATCTAGCGGGTATTCACAAGAGACCCAGTACTTC.

The chain employs TRBV10-3 and TRBJ1-5; 7 bases are shared with TRBD1. J was trimmed by 7 bases and V by 6 bases; bases with no gene match: 12. Germline loops: CDR1 ENHRY, CDR2 SYGVKD. This CDR3 region has 15 residues. The DNA for the CDR3 is TGTGCCATCAGGGACGCAGGGGGAACGGGACAGCCCCAGCATTTT. Residues: CAIRDAGGTGQPQHF.